Listed below are T cell receptor beta chains from one sample, sequenced in a study of metastatic and nonmetastatic thyroid tumors. TCRdb re-called clones via MiXCR from the PCR reads. The top ten hold roughly 8.2% of the sample, which has tens of thousands of clones, around 12% seen once. Sequenced input: tumor tissue. These receptor sequences come from a female donor with papillary thyroid cancer or a benign thyroid nodule (not recorded which). Some clones in this sample may be carry-over from other donors' samples. The CDR3 runs from the conserved cysteine through the conserved F or W. Each record gives: V gene, J gene, D gene, clone size, CDR3 protein, CDR3 DNA. A D gene is named only where the DNA matches it firmly. The size entry is marked missing in some rows and otherwise reads once, few, many or a size class.

V: TRBV5-1; J: TRBJ2-5; D: .; size: few; CDR3: CASSLDDNRGTQYF; DNA: TGCGCCAGCAGCTTGGATGACAATAGAGGGACCCAGTACTTC
V: TRBV18; J: TRBJ1-4; D: .; size: .; CDR3: CASSPLGIRANEKLFF; DNA: TGTGCCAGCTCACCACTAGGGATCCGTGCAAATGAAAAACTGTTTTTT
V: TRBV29-1; J: TRBJ1-2; D: .; size: few; CDR3: CSVEDVSTWDYGYTF; DNA: TGCAGCGTTGAAGATGTGTCGACCTGGGACTATGGCTACACCTTC
V: TRBV11-1; J: TRBJ2-3; D: TRBD1; size: many; CDR3: CASSLGNRGWSDTQYF; DNA: TGTGCCAGCAGCTTAGGGAACAGGGGATGGTCAGATACGCAGTATTTT
V: TRBV4-2; J: TRBJ2-1; D: TRBD2; size: .; CDR3: CASSQAAGLAGRNEQFF; DNA: TGTGCCAGCAGCCAGGCGGCTGGACTAGCGGGAAGGAATGAGCAGTTCTTC
V: TRBV11-1; J: TRBJ2-3; D: .; size: .; CDR3: CASSFKESVTSTDTQYF; DNA: TGTGCCAGCAGCTTCAAGGAATCGGTTACTAGCACAGATACGCAGTATTTT
V: TRBV6-1; J: TRBJ1-6; D: .; size: many; CDR3: CASKDGSSPLHF; DNA: TGTGCCAGCAAAGATGGGTCCTCACCCCTCCACTTT
V: TRBV29-1; J: TRBJ2-2; D: .; size: many; CDR3: CSAGTAGPGTGELFF; DNA: TGCAGTGCTGGGACCGCGGGACCTGGGACCGGGGAGCTGTTTTTT
V: TRBV6-1; J: TRBJ1-1; D: TRBD1; size: few; CDR3: CASSGHGTGNTEAFF; DNA: TGTGCCAGCTCTGGGCATGGGACAGGGAACACTGAAGCTTTCTTT
V: TRBV5-4; J: TRBJ1-2; D: .; size: many; CDR3: CASSAQGIAGYTF; DNA: TGTGCCAGCAGCGCACAGGGAATCGCTGGCTACACCTTC
V: TRBV20-1; J: TRBJ2-1; D: .; size: .; CDR3: CSASDLAGGDWEQFF; DNA: TGCAGTGCTAGTGATCTAGCTGGGGGCGATTGGGAGCAGTTCTTC
V: TRBV6-1; J: TRBJ1-2; D: TRBD1; size: many; CDR3: CASSSPATGARLYGYTF; DNA: TGTGCCAGCAGCTCTCCGGCCACAGGGGCGAGGTTATATGGCTACACCTTC
V: TRBV30; J: TRBJ1-1; D: TRBD1; size: many; CDR3: CAWSRGTGRMNTEAFF; DNA: TGTGCCTGGAGTCGCGGGACAGGTCGTATGAACACTGAAGCTTTCTTT
V: TRBV6-6; J: TRBJ1-1; D: .; size: many; CDR3: CASSYYGGRFPRNMNTEAFF; DNA: TGTGCCAGCAGTTACTACGGGGGGCGCTTCCCGCGAAACATGAACACTGAAGCTTTCTTT
V: TRBV12-5; J: TRBJ2-7; D: .; size: many; CDR3: CASGNLPGSPYEQYF; DNA: TGTGCTAGTGGTAACCTGCCGGGTTCGCCCTACGAGCAGTACTTC
V: TRBV30; J: TRBJ2-7; D: .; size: many; CDR3: CAWSVGSDEQYF; DNA: TGTGCCTGGAGTGTGGGGTCTGACGAGCAGTACTTC
V: TRBV20-1; J: TRBJ1-5; D: TRBD1; size: many; CDR3: CSARDQGTGDDQPQHF; DNA: TGCAGTGCTAGAGATCAGGGGACAGGGGACGATCAGCCCCAGCATTTT
V: TRBV28; J: TRBJ2-7; D: TRBD1; size: many; CDR3: CASSPMGDRGGYEQYF; DNA: TGTGCCAGCAGCCCCATGGGGGACAGGGGAGGTTACGAGCAGTACTTC
V: TRBV3-1; J: TRBJ1-3; D: .; size: .; CDR3: CASSQDGTSGNTIYF; DNA: TGTGCCAGCAGCCAAGACGGAACCTCTGGAAACACCATATATTTT
V: TRBV2; J: TRBJ2-2; D: .; size: few; CDR3: CASSDRVATGELFF; DNA: TGTGCCAGCAGCGACCGGGTAGCCACCGGGGAGCTGTTTTTT
V: TRBV2; J: TRBJ1-4; D: .; size: many; CDR3: CASQKVPPNEKLFF; DNA: TGTGCCAGCCAAAAGGTCCCGCCAAATGAAAAACTGTTTTTT
V: TRBV12-3/TRBV12-4; J: TRBJ1-5; D: TRBD1; size: many; CDR3: CASRRTGQGADQPQHF; DNA: TGTGCCAGCAGACGAACGGGACAGGGGGCGGATCAGCCCCAGCATTTT
V: TRBV30; J: TRBJ2-2; D: .; size: many; CDR3: CAWAPPGYNTGELFF; DNA: TGTGCCTGGGCTCCTCCGGGATACAACACCGGGGAGCTGTTTTTT
V: TRBV7-9; J: TRBJ2-5; D: TRBD1; size: many; CDR3: CASSLTGEETQYF; DNA: TGTGCCAGCAGCTTAACAGGGGAAGAGACCCAGTACTTC
V: TRBV20-1; J: TRBJ2-7; D: .; size: many; CDR3: CSASPTSKLYEQYF; DNA: TGCAGTGCTAGCCCTACTAGCAAACTCTACGAGCAGTACTTC
V: TRBV2; J: TRBJ1-1; D: .; size: few; CDR3: CASLPPGAQGRNTGAFF; DNA: TGTGCCAGCCTACCCCCCGGGGCCCAAGGTAGGAACACTGGAGCTTTCTTT
V: TRBV30; J: TRBJ2-3; D: .; size: .; CDR3: CAWTVGGVWTDTQYF; DNA: TGTGCCTGGACTGTCGGAGGGGTTTGGACAGATACGCAGTATTTT
V: TRBV30; J: TRBJ2-1; D: .; size: many; CDR3: CAWSVGGGTTYNEQFF; DNA: TGTGCCTGGAGTGTAGGGGGGGGGACCACCTACAATGAGCAGTTCTTC
V: TRBV10-3; J: TRBJ2-2; D: .; size: many; CDR3: CAISESRAGTPTGELFF; DNA: TGTGCCATCAGTGAGTCCCGGGCGGGGACACCAACTGGGGAGCTGTTTTTT